One sample yielded the 32 T cell receptor beta chains listed below, sequenced in a study of cytomegalovirus exposure and HLA in healthy donors (dated by TCRdb to about 2017). Library creation used the immunoSEQ multiplex PCR assay. For the multiplex PCR, a mixture combining 60 forward primers for TCR Vbeta segments and 13 reverse primers for TCR Jbeta segments was used. The table was pulled from immuneACCESS by TCRdb, which kept in-frame rearrangements only. Such tables lose some clones; where checked, under half of the loss comes from unresolved V genes, and the rest has no known cause. For this sample, the table gives 200,000 or so clones. The top ten clonotypes cover 0.65% to 0.75% of the sample. The sequencing sample was made of PBMCs. The source of these receptors is a boy younger than 18 in good health and CMV-seronegative.

This chain links TRBV4-2 with TRBJ2-5; TRBD2 matches at 10 bases. Germline values: CDR1 LGHNA, CDR2 YNFKEQ. The J segment lost 1 base and the V segment lost 0 bases, leaving 5 bases of the junction unmatched. This CDR3 has 17 amino acids. This CDR3 is CASSQDVTSGTQETQYF. The CDR3 nucleotides are TGTGCCAGCAGCCAAGATGTAACTAGCGGGACCCAAGAGACCCAGTACTTC.

In DNA form, the CDR3 reads TGTGCCAGCAGTGAGACTACAGTAGCTAAAAACATTCAGTACTTC. It specifies CASSETTVAKNIQYF. The rearrangement links TRBV6-1 to TRBJ2-4; a possible D gene is TRBD2 (5 bases). V lost 3 bases, J lost 4 bases, and 13 bases lay in between. The germline V gene encodes CDR1 MNHNS and CDR2 SASEGT. This CDR3 region has 15 residues.

V gene TRBV7-9 combines with J gene TRBJ2-1, with 9 bases aligning to TRBD2. The CDR3 is made up of 14 amino acids. The germline gives CDR1 SEHNR, CDR2 FQNEAQ (reference sequence). The junction had 8 bases not matched to a gene; V was cut back by 10 bases and J by 4 bases. The DNA of the CDR3 is TGTGCCACAAACAGCGGGGGGCCTTACAATGAGCAGTTCTTC. Encoded protein: CATNSGGPYNEQFF.

The gene calls are TRBV5-4 and TRBJ2-7, with D perhaps TRBD2 (6 bases). The V end lost 4 bases, the J end lost 5 bases, and 13 bases lay between the germline ends. The CDR3 covers 13 residues. Per germline, CDR1 SGHNT and CDR2 YYREEE (reference sequence). This CDR3 is CASSGGLPDEQYF. CDR3 bases: TGTGCCAGCAGCGGGGGACTCCCCGACGAGCAGTACTTC.

V gene TRBV27 combines with J gene TRBJ1-4, with 8 positions matching TRBD1. The junction had 4 bases not matched to a gene; V was cut back by 3 bases and J by 7 bases. This CDR3 has 14 residues. Germline loops: CDR1 MNHEY, CDR2 SMNVEV (reference sequence). DNA for the CDR3: TGTGCCAGCAGTTTCACAGGGGGTAGTGAAAAACTGTTTTTT. It specifies CASSFTGGSEKLFF.

This sequence joins TRBV6-5 and TRBJ2-5, with 9 bases fitting TRBD2. CDR1 is MNHEY, CDR2 SVGAGI, per germline. This CDR3 contains 16 residues. J lost 5 bases, V lost 2 bases, and 9 bases had no gene match. The CDR3 region has the DNA TGTGCCAGCAGTTACAGAGTGCGGGGGGGAGAGGAGACCCAGTACTTC. Amino acid sequence: CASSYRVRGGEETQYF.

This chain links TRBV14 with TRBJ2-5; 10 bases line up with TRBD2. The J call may be in error: the DNA end matches TRBJ2-7 better. This CDR3 contains 15 residues. Germline V CDR1 and CDR2: SGHDN, FVKESK. CDR3 sequence: CASSQGASGGYEQYF. The CDR3 DNA follows: TGTGCCAGCAGCCAAGGGGCTAGCGGGGGCTACGAGCAGTACTTC.

As regards this clone: The same CDR3 arises from other DNA sequences in this sample as well. The chain uses TRBV28 and TRBJ1-2, with 8 bases that match TRBD1. The CDR3 runs to 13 residues. Germline V gene lookup returns CDR1 MDHEN and CDR2 SYDVKM. Losses at the gene ends were 5 bases for V and 4 bases for J; bases not matched to a gene: 3. CDR3 DNA sequence: TGTGCCAGCAGTCAAGACAGGGGCTATGGCTACACCTTC. Its translation is CASSQDRGYGYTF.

The chain uses TRBV11-2 and TRBJ2-5; 10 bases map to TRBD2. There are 19 residues in the CDR3. Looked up from germline, CDR1 is SGHAT and CDR2 is FQNNGV. J was trimmed by 5 bases and V by 1 base; bases with no gene match: 16. This chain's CDR3 is CASSLVQVASGGRGETQYF. CDR3 DNA: TGTGCCAGCAGCTTAGTCCAGGTGGCTAGCGGGGGCCGGGGGGAGACCCAGTACTTC.

The chain carries TRBV2 and TRBJ2-6; a possible D gene is TRBD2 (6 bases). Germline V gene sequence: CDR1 SNHLY, CDR2 FYNNEI. The ends were cut back, 6 bases at V and 2 bases at J, with 8 bases in the middle. CDR3 length equals 14 residues. CDR3 in amino acids: CASREGTGANVLTF. The CDR3 region has the DNA TGTGCCAGCAGGGAGGGGACTGGGGCCAACGTCCTGACTTTC.

On this clone: Lacking the conserved final phenylalanine or tryptophan, this CDR3 likely reflects a read error. The limits of the CDR3 on the DNA are not certain, so only TCRdb's listed CDR3 is given. The chain uses TRBV30 and TRBJ2-7; the table's D call, TRBD1, was not checked against the DNA. Including both end residues, the CDR3 is 10 amino acids long. Germline V CDR1 and CDR2: GTSNPN, SVGIG (reference sequence). The CDR3 sequence: CAWIPRTGAM.

This chain joins TRBV6-5 and TRBJ1-4, with D unclear. This CDR3 has 13 residues. V lost 2 bases and J 2 bases, leaving 3 bases between the germline ends. In germline, CDR1 is MNHEY, CDR2 SVGAGI. CDR3 nucleotides: TGTGCCAGCAGTTACCATACTAATGAAAAACTGTTTTTT. Translated: CASSYHTNEKLFF.

V usage is TRBV6-1 and J usage is TRBJ1-5; D uncertain. Per the germline V gene, CDR1 is MNHNS and CDR2 is SASEGT. The CDR3 is 15 residues long. Trimming shortened V by 4 bases and J by 3 bases, and 13 bases separated the two germline ends. CDR3 loop: CASSVRQAINQPQHF. CDR3 in DNA: TGTGCCAGCAGTGTAAGGCAGGCCATCAATCAGCCCCAGCATTTT.

This rearrangement joins TRBV28 to TRBJ1-2, with unresolved D. Germline V gene sequence: CDR1 MDHEN, CDR2 SYDVKM. Deletions cut 5 bases from V and 3 bases from J, with 13 bases between. This CDR3 has 14 residues. The DNA of the CDR3 is TGTGCCAGCAGTGCGGTCCCAACCCACTATGGCTACACCTTC. It encodes CASSAVPTHYGYTF.

V is TRBV12-5 and J is TRBJ1-1, with D tentatively TRBD1 (5 bases). V gave up 9 bases and J gave up 0 bases, with 11 bases separating them. The CDR3 consists of 13 residues. Germline V CDR1 and CDR2: LGHNT, FRNRAP. For the CDR3, the DNA is TGTGCTAGCACTCAGGGCATGAACACTGAAGCTTTCTTT. Translation: CASTQGMNTEAFF.

The chain uses TRBV13 and TRBJ1-1, with D unclear. Germline CDR1 and CDR2: PRHDT and FYEKMQ (reference sequence). Trimming took off 9 bases at V and 0 bases at J, with 8 bases between the two ends. The CDR3 sequence is 12 residues long. The CDR3 DNA reads as TGTGCCAGTGACTCGGTGAACACTGAAGCTTTCTTT. Its translation: CASDSVNTEAFF.

The chain employs TRBV19 and TRBJ2-1, with 7 positions matching TRBD1. Germline loops: CDR1 LNHDA, CDR2 SQIVND (reference sequence). CDR3 size: 13 residues. After removal of 6 bases from V and 4 bases from J, the junction contained 3 bases not matched to a gene. CDR3 sequence reads: CASRVTGYNEQFF. CDR3 DNA: TGTGCCAGTAGGGTGACAGGGTACAATGAGCAGTTCTTC.

The V call is TRBV4-3, the J call TRBJ2-3, with 11 nucleotides matching TRBD2. The CDR3 loop spans 19 amino acids. CDR1 and CDR2 from the germline V gene are LGHNA and YSLEER. Germline trimming cut 1 base from V and 4 bases from J; bases unmatched to any gene: 13. This chain's CDR3 is CASSQVPRRTSGLSDTQYF. CDR3 coding DNA: TGCGCCAGCAGCCAAGTTCCCCGTCGGACTAGCGGGCTATCAGATACGCAGTATTTT.

The rearrangement links TRBV2 to TRBJ2-7; D gene unclear. V was trimmed by 7 bases and J by 0 bases, leaving 7 bases between them. There are 12 residues in the CDR3. Per germline, CDR1 SNHLY and CDR2 FYNNEI. CDR3 loop: CASNSLSYEQYF. In DNA form, the CDR3 reads TGTGCCAGCAATTCTCTCTCCTACGAGCAGTACTTC.

The chain joins TRBV30 to TRBJ2-5; no firm D call. CDR1 GTSNPN and CDR2 SVGIG come from the germline V gene (reference sequence). This CDR3 comprises 11 residues. V was clipped by 3 bases and J by 11 bases, with 13 bases between them. The CDR3: CAWSPSLEQYF. The CDR3 DNA reads as TGTGCCTGGAGCCCAAGCTTGGAGCAGTACTTC.

The V and J genes are TRBV29-1 and TRBJ1-1, with D perhaps matching TRBD1 (5 bases). CDR3 length: 12 amino acids. The V gene lost 7 bases and the J gene lost 3 bases, with 12 bases spanning the gap. Looked up from germline, CDR1 is SQVTM and CDR2 is ANQGSEA. The CDR3 is CSAGGIDTEAFF. As DNA, the CDR3 is TGCAGCGCTGGGGGGATAGACACTGAAGCTTTCTTT.

The chain combines TRBV18 with TRBJ1-2, with 7 bases identical to TRBD1. V lost 3 bases and J lost 8; bases outside the gene matches: 12. CDR3 size: 15 residues. Germline CDR1 reads KGHSH; CDR2 reads LQKENI. The CDR3 DNA reads TGTGCCAGCTCACCGAAGCAGGCAGGGGGTGTCGGCTACACCTTC. Amino acids: CASSPKQAGGVGYTF.

The gene calls are TRBV5-4 and TRBJ1-1, with 11 bases aligning to TRBD1. CDR1 and CDR2 from the germline V gene are SGHNT and YYREEE (reference sequence). Trimming cost V 4 bases and J 4 bases; bases outside gene matches: 12. The CDR3 consists of 17 residues. This CDR3 is CASSTGQGALRGTEAFF. The CDR3 bases are TGTGCCAGCAGCACCGGACAGGGGGCCCTCCGAGGCACTGAAGCTTTCTTT. The full variable domain, its missing parts supplied by reference TRBV5-4 and TRBJ1-1, is ETGVTQSPTHLIKTRGQQVTLRCSSQSGHNTVSWYQQALGQGPQFIFQYYREEENGRGNFPPRFSGLQFPNYSSELNVNALELDDSALYLCASSTGQGALRGTEAFFGQGTRLTVV.

This rearrangement joins TRBV30 to TRBJ1-6; D is possibly TRBD1 (5 bases). The CDR3 covers 13 residues. CDR1 and CDR2 from the germline V gene are GTSNPN and SVGIG (reference sequence). The CDR3 DNA reads as TGTGCTCAAGGACAAAACTATAATTCACCCCTCCACTTT. Translated: CAQGQNYNSPLHF. The full variable domain, rest sourced from reference TRBV30 and TRBJ1-6, is SQTIHQWPATLVQPVGSPLSLECTVEGTSNPNLYWYRQAAGRGLQLLFYSVGIGQISSEVPQNLSASRPQDRQFILSSKKLLLSDSGFYLCAQGQNYNSPLHFGNGTRLTVT.

The CDR3 nucleotides are TGTGCCAGCAGCCAGGAAGGTCTAGCGGGGGACCCCTACAATGAGCAGTTCTTC. It specifies CASSQEGLAGDPYNEQFF. V is TRBV4-2 and J is TRBJ2-1; 10 nucleotides match TRBD2. CDR3 size: 18 residues. Germline trimming cut 3 bases from V and 2 bases from J; bases unmatched to any gene: 10. Germline V lookup: CDR1 LGHNA, CDR2 YNFKEQ.

The chain uses TRBV11-2 and TRBJ2-5; no clear D. V was trimmed by 3 bases and J by 5 bases, leaving 10 bases between them. Germline V gives CDR1 SGHAT, CDR2 FQNNGV. The CDR3 totals 13 residues. CDR3 region: CASSLSLVETQYF. CDR3 DNA: TGTGCCAGCAGCTTGAGCCTGGTTGAGACCCAGTACTTC.

CDR3 in amino acids: CASSPPGTAQETQYF. The CDR3 bases are TGTGCCAGCTCACCACCGGGGACAGCGCAAGAGACCCAGTACTTC. The chain recombines TRBV18 with TRBJ2-5; 7 nucleotides align to TRBD1. The ends lost 0 bases at V and 2 bases at J; junction bases unmatched: 3. Germline-derived CDR1 and CDR2 are KGHSH and LQKENI. There are 15 residues in the CDR3.

The rearrangement uses TRBV5-4 and TRBJ1-1, with D possibly TRBD1 on 5 matching bases. The length of the CDR3 is 12 residues. V lost 2 bases, J lost 10 bases, and 12 bases lay in between. Germline assignment: CDR1 SGHNT and CDR2 YYREEE (reference sequence). The CDR3 DNA is TGTGCCAGCAGCTTTGGGGGGGAGGCAGCTTTCTTT. Its protein is CASSFGGEAAFF.

The rearrangement uses TRBV13 and TRBJ2-5, with 13 positions matching TRBD2. The CDR3 length is 17 residues. J lost 7 bases, V lost 3 bases, and 11 bases had no gene match. The germline CDR1 and CDR2 sequences are PRHDT and FYEKMQ (reference sequence). The chain's CDR3 is CASSLGLAGPHAGTQYF. CDR3 in DNA: TGTGCCAGCAGCTTGGGACTAGCGGGGCCTCACGCGGGGACCCAGTACTTC. The complete variable domain, with remaining parts taken from reference TRBV13 and TRBJ2-5, reads AAGVIQSPRHLIKEKRETATLKCYPIPRHDTVYWYQQGPGQDPQFLISFYEKMQSDKGSIPDRFSAQQFSDYHSELNMSSLELGDSALYFCASSLGLAGPHAGTQYFGPGTRLLVL.

The chain links TRBV7-7 to TRBJ2-3; a weak D match, TRBD2 (5 bases). This CDR3 is built from 14 residues. The V end was cut by 2 bases, the J end by 4 bases, with 10 bases between. Germline values: CDR1 SSHAT, CDR2 FNYEAQ (reference sequence). CDR3 nucleotides: TGTGCCAGCAGCTTAAGTCCGGACTCAGATACGCAGTATTTT. As protein: CASSLSPDSDTQYF.

This chain links TRBV30 with TRBJ2-1; 8 nucleotides match TRBD2. There are 14 residues in the CDR3. Germline V lookup: CDR1 GTSNPN, CDR2 SVGIG (reference sequence). The J segment lost 3 bases and the V segment lost 4 bases, leaving 5 bases of the junction unmatched. The CDR3 sequence is CAWIASGGYNEQFF. The CDR3 bases are TGTGCCTGGATAGCGAGCGGGGGCTACAATGAGCAGTTCTTC.

The chain combines TRBV7-9 with TRBJ1-1; D is possibly TRBD1 (6 bases). Trimming removed 4 bases from V and 6 bases from J, with 18 bases in between. Germline V gene lookup returns CDR1 SEHNR and CDR2 FQNEAQ (reference sequence). CDR3 length equals 15 residues. For the CDR3, the DNA is TGTGCCAGCAGCTCCCCCGGGAGGGGGGGCCCTGAAGCTTTCTTT. It translates to CASSSPGRGGPEAFF. Based on the CDR3 plus reference TRBV7-9 and TRBJ1-1, the full variable domain is DTGVSQNPRHKITKRGQNVTFRCDPISEHNRLYWYRQTLGQGPEFLTYFQNEAQLEKSRLLSDRFSAERPKGSFSTLEIQRTEQGDSAMYLCASSSPGRGGPEAFFGQGTRLTVV.